The clone carrying this T cell receptor beta chain was seen repeatedly, ten times or more. Its specificity is not known. Amplification from RNA transcripts yielded the TCR beta CDR3 regions. RT-PCR was first run with HTBI primers, then multiplex PCR in a second round. TCRdb independently ran MiXCR on the multiplex PCR reads; one entry per CDR3 protein. Of about 420,000 distinct CDR3 sequences in the sample, 20% to 25% were seen once. Trimming cost V 6 bases and J 7 bases; bases outside gene matches: 8. Germline CDR1 reads WNHNN; CDR2 reads SYGVQD (reference sequence). CDR3 length equals 15 residues. This specimen comes from a study of Graves' ophthalmopathy and Graves' hyperthyroidism. Study-wide results and caveats: Clonotypes were expanded in thyroid at above 0.001 frequency, and most also appeared in blood.

V usage is TRBV10-1 and J usage is TRBJ2-1, with TRBD2 matching over 11 bases. The sequencing sample was made of peripheral blood. This clonotype originated in a woman in her late teens or twenties with stable Graves' hyperthyroidism. CDR3 protein: CASSELAGVGNEQFF. CDR3 nucleotides: TGCGCCAGCAGCGAACTAGCGGGAGTAGGGAATGAGCAGTTCTTC.